What follows are 4 T cell receptor beta chains derived from one specimen sequenced in a study of blood T cell repertoires in COVID-19. Only in-frame clones appear in the TCRdb table, and some are missing; sequencing was by immunoSEQ multiplex PCR. The data show 55,000 or so clones, 70% to 90% seen once. What was sequenced was peripheral blood. Receptors originate from a man in his fifties or sixties with active or convalescent COVID-19.

This clone was counted a single time. The chain recombines TRBV3-1 (or the pseudogene TRBV3-2) with TRBJ2-7, with TRBD1 matching 12 bases. V trimming: 5 bases; J trimming: 7 bases; junction bases outside the gene matches: 9. CDR1 LGHDT and CDR2 YNNKEL come from the germline V gene (reference sequence). This CDR3 has 15 amino acids. CDR3: CASSFPGQGAREQYF. As DNA, the CDR3 is TGTGCCAGCAGCTTCCCGGGACAGGGGGCTCGGGAGCAGTACTTC.

The chain couples TRBV5-1 to TRBJ1-4; maybe TRBD1 (6 bases). The CDR3 has 15 amino acids. Germline assignment: CDR1 SGHRS and CDR2 YFSETQ. V was pared by 4 bases and J by 5 bases, with 15 bases between. CDR3 bases: TGCGCCAGCAGCCCAGAACAGGGAATGAATGAAAAACTGTTTTTT. Encoded protein: CASSPEQGMNEKLFF.

The chain combines TRBV7-2 with TRBJ1-5, with a possible D match to TRBD1 (6 bases). Trimming cost V 4 bases and J 6 bases, with 13 bases left between them. Per the germline V gene, CDR1 is SGHTA and CDR2 is FQGNSA. CDR3 length: 14 amino acids. The CDR3: CASSSEGGLQPQHF. DNA of the CDR3: TGTGCCAGCAGCTCCGAGGGGGGGCTTCAGCCCCAGCATTTT.

The chain uses TRBV6-5 and TRBJ1-2; no firm D call. Germline V gene lookup returns CDR1 MNHEY and CDR2 SVGAGI. This CDR3 is built from 11 residues. The germline V and J ends were trimmed by 6 bases and 8 bases, with 10 bases remaining between them. CDR3 protein: CASRQNRGYTF. CDR3 nucleotides: TGTGCCAGCAGACAGAACCGCGGCTACACCTTC.